This paragraph reports one T cell receptor (beta chain). Its antigen is unknown. The input lacks base qualities; no much larger clone sits a single base away. This sample is drawn from a study of blood T cell repertoires in COVID-19 (dated by TCRdb to 2020 to 2022). About the study as a whole: Samples covering the acute and convalescent phases of COVID-19 were provided by collaborators in the United States, Italy and Spain. HLA class I and class II types, where available, came from metadata supplied by the sample provider rather than from assay-based typing. Samples came from the ongoing ImmuneRACE study (first 160 participants) plus 1,254 subjects from 6 global collaborators. The repertoires were made available in a free public database intended to serve as a resource for research on the immune response to SARS-CoV-2. Nearly every sample came with metadata listing a de-identified subject ID, COVID-19 status, age in years and sex. The dataset comprised deeply sampled blood TCRbeta repertoires from subjects exposed to, actively infected with, or recovered from COVID-19. The prospective study material was composed of cDNA or gDNA derived from T cells, B-cell-depleted T cells, or PBMCs.

Whole blood was collected in K2EDTA tubes by collaborating institutions according to the institutions' own protocols. For TCRbeta analysis, collaborator samples were shipped as frozen whole blood, as isolated PBMCs, or as DNA extracted from either sample type. The germline V gene (reference sequence) provides CDR1 LNHNV and CDR2 YYDKDF. Including cysteine and phenylalanine, the CDR3 has 14 amino acids. Here the CDR3 DNA is all that survives: 42 bases in frame from base 1. The germline ends are 9 bases apart after V is trimmed by 1 base and J by 3 bases. Overall study results and their limits: The amount of clinical and demographic metadata varied by source and participant and was provided uncurated.

TCRbeta CDR3 regions were amplified from genomic DNA using the immunoSEQ Assay, a bias-controlled multiplex PCR. Per the original workflow: Nucleated cell counts per sample were estimated from amplification of reference gene primers within the assay. To quantify the absolute abundance of each unique TCRbeta CDR3 rearrangement, sequence reads were collapsed and filtered. Productive Simpson clonality was computed per sample as the square root of Simpson's diversity index over productive rearrangements. Not all clones reach the TCRdb copy of this immuneACCESS table, which keeps in-frame sequences only. Checked studies attribute under half of the gap to unresolved V genes and leave the rest unexplained. V, J and clone size derive from that table, while D and trimming were established from the DNA sequence. The sample data list around 45,000 clones, and approximately 86% of these were observed just once. The ten largest make up more than 15% of the sample.

The clonotype comes from a man between 60 and 75 years old with active or convalescent COVID-19. The material sequenced was peripheral blood. Recombination joined TRBV15 with TRBJ2-5; 5 matching bases give a weak D call of TRBD1. The DNA reads as follows: TGTGCCACCAGCAGAGGGGGCAGGAAAGAGACCCAGTACTTC. This translates into CATSRGGRKETQYF.